The 12 T cell receptor beta chains given below trace back to one sample, sequenced in a study of blood T cell repertoires in COVID-19. TCRdb's table, derived via immunoSEQ multiplex PCR, lists solely in-frame clones and lacks some. The repertoire holds over 450,000 clones, nearly 90% seen once, with around 0.9% in the top ten. Sequenced material: peripheral blood. Receptors were obtained from a young man with COVID-19, enrolled during active disease.

The chain carries TRBV19 and TRBJ1-1, with 9 nucleotides matching TRBD1. The CDR3 sequence is 14 residues long. CDR1 is LNHDA and CDR2 is SQIVND in the germline V gene (reference sequence). V trimming: 8 bases; J trimming: 10 bases; junction bases outside the gene matches: 14. The CDR3 sequence is CASRSTGTGLGAFF. The CDR3 DNA sequence: TGTGCCAGTCGATCCACCGGGACAGGGCTTGGAGCTTTCTTT.

The rearrangement joins TRBV5-6 to TRBJ1-6; TRBD1 is a possible D gene (6 bases). The V and J ends lost 0 bases and 9 bases respectively, with 10 bases between them. CDR3 size: 14 residues. Germline CDR1 reads SGHDT; CDR2 reads YYEEEE. The CDR3 DNA reads as TGTGCCAGCAGCTTGGGCCAGGGGAGTTCACCCCTCCACTTT. Amino acid sequence: CASSLGQGSSPLHF.

In the case of this clone: Different DNA sequences within this sample yield the same CDR3. The chain recombines TRBV19 with TRBJ2-1; TRBD2 agrees at 7 bases. Germline CDR1 and CDR2: LNHDA and SQIVND (reference sequence). The V gene end was trimmed by 5 bases and the J gene end by 4 bases; junction bases not matched to a gene: 5. The CDR3 is made up of 14 amino acids. The CDR3 bases are TGTGCCAGTAGTCGCCTAGCGGTTTACAATGAGCAGTTCTTC. Amino acids: CASSRLAVYNEQFF. Supplemented by reference TRBV19 and TRBJ2-1, the full variable domain reads DGGITQSPKYLFRKEGQNVTLSCEQNLNHDAMYWYRQDPGQGLRLIYYSQIVNDFQKGDIAEGYSVSREKKESFPLTVTSAQKNPTAFYLCASSRLAVYNEQFFGPGTRLTVL.

The chain is built from TRBV3-1 (or the pseudogene TRBV3-2) and TRBJ2-7; 12 nucleotides line up with TRBD2. There are 14 residues in the CDR3. After removal of 2 bases from V and 7 bases from J, the junction contained 3 bases not matched to a gene. CDR1 and CDR2 from the germline V gene are LGHDT and YNNKEL (reference sequence). In DNA, the CDR3 is TGTGCCAGCAGCCAACTAGCGGGGGGGCGTGAGCAGTACTTC. Its protein is CASSQLAGGREQYF.

The chain combines TRBV5-1 with TRBJ2-5, with 12 bases that match TRBD2. In germline, CDR1 is SGHRS, CDR2 YFSETQ. Germline trimming cut 4 bases from V and 5 bases from J; bases unmatched to any gene: 3. This CDR3 has 14 amino acids. CDR3 bases: TGCGCCAGCAGCGCGACTAGCGGGAGCGAGACCCAGTACTTC. This translates into CASSATSGSETQYF.

The table lists this clone with a few counts. The rearrangement links TRBV7-9 to TRBJ2-2; 8 nucleotides align to TRBD1. Germline loops: CDR1 SEHNR, CDR2 FQNEAQ (reference sequence). The V segment lost 2 bases and the J segment 3 bases; nucleotides outside the gene matches: 5. The CDR3 runs 16 residues. CDR3 bases: TGTGCCAGCAGCTTATACTGGGACAGGTACACCGGGGAGCTGTTTTTT. Translating it yields CASSLYWDRYTGELFF.

This chain joins TRBV19 and TRBJ1-2; no firm D call. Trimming removed 6 bases from V and 1 base from J, with 9 bases in between. The length of the CDR3 is 13 residues. Per germline, CDR1 LNHDA and CDR2 SQIVND (reference sequence). The CDR3 loop reads CASRSDNNYGYTF. The DNA for the CDR3 is TGTGCCAGTAGATCTGACAATAACTATGGCTACACCTTC.

The V call is TRBV19, the J call TRBJ2-4; 7 bases map to TRBD2. There are 18 residues in the CDR3. V shed 0 bases, J shed 2 bases, and the junction held 10 bases outside the gene matches. CDR1 and CDR2 from the germline V gene are LNHDA and SQIVND (reference sequence). The CDR3 nucleotides read TGTGCCAGTAGTATAGACTTCGGGGGGAGTATTTCCAAAAACATTCAGTACTTC. This gives the protein CASSIDFGGSISKNIQYF.

This chain connects TRBV5-1 to TRBJ1-4; perhaps TRBD1 as D (5 bases). Germline CDR1 is SGHRS and CDR2 is YFSETQ. V was shortened by 0 bases and J by 6 bases, with 18 bases between the two germline ends. This CDR3 is built from 17 residues. CDR3 region: CASSLGLQALGYEKLFF. The CDR3 coding sequence is TGCGCCAGCAGCTTGGGGTTACAGGCCCTTGGATATGAAAAACTGTTTTTT.

The chain carries TRBV9 and TRBJ2-1, with TRBD2 identical over 7 bases. The length of the CDR3 is 16 residues. V shed 0 bases and J 0 bases; nucleotides not matched to a gene: 3. Germline CDR1 and CDR2: SGDLS and YYNGEE. CDR3 amino acids: CASSVERGSSYNEQFF. The CDR3 bases are TGTGCCAGCAGCGTAGAACGCGGGAGCTCCTACAATGAGCAGTTCTTC.

This clone was seen a few times. V is TRBV7-9 and J is TRBJ1-1; TRBD1 matches 7 bases. The CDR3 covers 16 residues. Trimming at V came to 5 bases and at J to 5 bases, leaving 14 bases not matched to a gene. CDR1 and CDR2 from the germline V gene are SEHNR and FQNEAQ (reference sequence). The DNA of the CDR3 is TGTGCCAGCAGCGGACCTCGAGGGGGCGCGTCGACTGAAGCTTTCTTT. Its translation is CASSGPRGGASTEAFF.

V gene TRBV7-9 combines with J gene TRBJ2-1; D is uncertain. The CDR3 extends over 14 amino acids. Germline lookup yields CDR1 SEHNR and CDR2 FQNEAQ (reference sequence). Trimming stripped 5 bases from V and 7 bases from J, with 15 bases between. The CDR3 bases are TGTGCCAGCAGCCTCCTAACCCCCGGGAATGAGCAGTTCTTC. Its protein is CASSLLTPGNEQFF.